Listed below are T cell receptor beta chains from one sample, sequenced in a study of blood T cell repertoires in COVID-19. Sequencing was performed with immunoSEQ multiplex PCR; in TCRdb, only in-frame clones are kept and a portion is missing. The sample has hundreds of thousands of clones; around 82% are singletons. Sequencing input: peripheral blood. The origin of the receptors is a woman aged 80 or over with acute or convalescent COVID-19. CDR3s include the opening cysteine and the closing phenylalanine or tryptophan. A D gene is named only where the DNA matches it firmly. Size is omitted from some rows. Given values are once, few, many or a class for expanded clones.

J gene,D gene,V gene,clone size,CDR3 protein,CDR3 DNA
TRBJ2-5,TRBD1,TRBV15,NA,CATSSPRGQSKETQYF,TGTGCCACCAGCAGCCCTAGGGGACAGAGCAAAGAGACCCAGTACTTC
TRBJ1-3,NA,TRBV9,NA,CASSVAEVPGNTIYF,TGTGCCAGCAGCGTAGCGGAGGTGCCCGGAAACACCATATATTTT
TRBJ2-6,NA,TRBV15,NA,CATATGGHSANVLTF,TGTGCCACCGCCACGGGGGGCCACAGTGCCAACGTCCTGACTTTC
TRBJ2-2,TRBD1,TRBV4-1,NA,CASSQAPGTGSGELFF,TGCGCCAGCAGCCAAGCCCCCGGGACAGGGAGCGGGGAGCTGTTTTTT
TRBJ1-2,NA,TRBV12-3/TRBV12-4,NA,CASVRTGVYGYTF,TGTGCCAGCGTCCGAACAGGTGTCTATGGCTACACCTTC
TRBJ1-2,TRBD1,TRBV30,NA,CAWRPGQLYGYTF,TGTGCCTGGAGGCCGGGACAGCTATATGGCTACACCTTC
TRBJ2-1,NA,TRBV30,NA,CAWKRGGYNEQFF,TGTGCCTGGAAGAGGGGGGGGTACAATGAGCAGTTCTTC
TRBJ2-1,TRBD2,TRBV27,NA,CASSLWGGNEQFF,TGTGCCAGCAGTTTATGGGGGGGTAATGAGCAGTTCTTC
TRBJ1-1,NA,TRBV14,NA,CASSLTVNTEAFF,TGTGCCAGCAGCCTAACAGTGAACACTGAAGCTTTCTTT
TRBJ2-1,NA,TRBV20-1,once,CSASVPGQPNEQFF,TGCAGTGCTAGTGTCCCCGGACAGCCCAATGAGCAGTTCTTC
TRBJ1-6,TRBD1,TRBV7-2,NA,CASSPDRAYNSPLHF,TGTGCCAGCAGCCCCGACAGGGCGTATAATTCACCCCTCCACTTT
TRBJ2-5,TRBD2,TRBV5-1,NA,CASAGGPGETQYF,TGCGCCAGCGCGGGGGGGCCAGGGGAGACCCAGTACTTC
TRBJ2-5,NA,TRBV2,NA,CASSKLYETQYF,TGTGCCAGCAGTAAACTTTACGAGACCCAGTACTTC
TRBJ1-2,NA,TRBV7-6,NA,CASGPGDATNYGYTF,TGTGCCAGCGGACCAGGGGACGCAACTAACTATGGCTACACCTTC
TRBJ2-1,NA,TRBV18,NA,CASSPEGRGQFF,TGTGCCAGCTCACCCGAGGGGCGGGGGCAGTTCTTC